Listed below are T cell receptor beta chains from one sample, sequenced in a study of tumor T cells in aggressive B-cell lymphoma. Measured with immunoSEQ multiplex PCR; TCRdb has only the in-frame clones, and not every one. The table lists several thousand clones, roughly nine tenths of them singletons, with roughly 2.8% in the top ten. The material sequenced was tumor tissue. These receptors originate from an adult with diffuse large B cell lymphoma. The CDR3 runs from the conserved cysteine through the conserved F or W. The order of the fields is V gene, D gene, J gene, clone size, CDR3 DNA, CDR3 protein. A D gene is named only where the DNA matches it firmly. Clone size is stated in some rows and not others, as once, few, many or a class when expanded.

TRBV7-9	-	TRBJ1-2	-	TGTGCCAGCAGCTTAGTAGGGGACTATGGCTACACCTTC	CASSLVGDYGYTF
TRBV4-3	TRBD1	TRBJ2-5	-	TGCGCCAGCAGCCACCACACCCCGGGACAGGGGTACCAAGAGACCCAGTACTTC	CASSHHTPGQGYQETQYF
TRBV6-5	-	TRBJ1-2	-	TGTGCCAGCAGTTTTACGGGAGGAGCCTATGGCTACACCTTC	CASSFTGGAYGYTF
TRBV21-1	-	TRBJ1-4	-	TGTGCCAGCAGCAAAGGTTTGGGGAGGGGGAAGCCCTCTAATAATGAAAAACTGTTTTTT	CASSKGLGRGKPSNNEKLFF
TRBV19	-	TRBJ1-2	-	TGTGCCAGTAGTGCCCAGACAACCAGCTATGGCTACACCTTC	CASSAQTTSYGYTF
TRBV7-7	TRBD1	TRBJ2-1	-	TGTGCTAGCAGCCTGCAAGGGGGCACTGAGCAGTTCTTC	CASSLQGGTEQFF
TRBV29-1	-	TRBJ2-1	-	TGCAGCGCCCGGGACTACAATGAGCAGTTCTTC	CSARDYNEQFF
TRBV14	TRBD2	TRBJ2-1	-	TGTGCCAGCAGCAGCACAAGCGGGAGCTCCTACAATGAGCAGTTCTTC	CASSSTSGSSYNEQFF
TRBV18	TRBD2	TRBJ2-1	-	TGTGCCAGCTCACCCCCGGTGGGACTAGCGGGACAAATTTACAATGAGCAGTTCTTC	CASSPPVGLAGQIYNEQFF
TRBV18	-	TRBJ1-1	-	TGTGCCAGCTCACCACCGCAGGGTATGAACACTGAAGCTTTCTTT	CASSPPQGMNTEAFF
TRBV19	-	TRBJ2-7	-	TGTGCCAGTAGTATAGATTCAAGGGGCTACGAGCAGTACTTC	CASSIDSRGYEQYF
TRBV30	TRBD2	TRBJ2-7	once	TGTGCCTGGAGAGACAGACTAGCGGGAACCTACGAGCAGTACTTC	CAWRDRLAGTYEQYF
TRBV15	TRBD2	TRBJ2-7	-	TGTGCCACCAGCCTGAATAGCGGGGCCTACGAGCAGTACTTC	CATSLNSGAYEQYF
TRBV28	TRBD2	TRBJ2-7	-	TGTGCCAGCCGGGGGGGGTTAGAGGACGAGCAGTACTTC	CASRGGLEDEQYF
TRBV19	-	TRBJ1-2	few	TGTGCCAGTAATTTCCCCGGTGGAGACTATGGCTACACCTTC	CASNFPGGDYGYTF
TRBV7-6	-	TRBJ1-6	once	TGTGCCAGCAGCTTAGAGGCAAGGGGTTCACCCCTCCACTTT	CASSLEARGSPLHF
TRBV7-9	-	TRBJ2-7	-	TGTGCCAGCAGCTCCGGGACACCCCCCTACGAGCAGTACTTC	CASSSGTPPYEQYF
TRBV7-9	-	TRBJ1-3	-	TGTGCCAGCAGCTTCAAGGGGCTACCTGGAAACACCATATATTTT	CASSFKGLPGNTIYF
TRBV9	-	TRBJ1-1	-	TGTGCCAGCAGCGCCCCAAGGGGTGAAGCTTTCTTT	CASSAPRGEAFF
TRBV7-9	-	TRBJ1-2	-	TGTGCCAGCAGCTTAGCCCCGAGGGATGGCTACACCTTC	CASSLAPRDGYTF
TRBV19	-	TRBJ1-2	-	TGTGCCAGTATGTCGAACTATGGCTACACCTTC	CASMSNYGYTF
TRBV18	-	TRBJ1-4	once	TGTGCCAGCTCACTACCGGGACACCCCAATAATGAAAAACTGTTTTTT	CASSLPGHPNNEKLFF
TRBV6-1	-	TRBJ2-7	-	TGTGCCAGCAGTGAAGGTCAGGGATGGTACGAGCAGTACTTC	CASSEGQGWYEQYF
TRBV28	TRBD1	TRBJ1-5	-	TGTGCCAGCTTACGGGACAGAGATTTCTATAGCAATCAGCCCCAGCATTTT	CASLRDRDFYSNQPQHF
TRBV7-6	-	TRBJ1-3	-	TGTGCCAGCAGCTTGGGGGGGGGAAGGGGAAGAAACACCATATATTTT	CASSLGGGRGRNTIYF
TRBV7-2	TRBD2	TRBJ2-3	-	TGTGCCAGCAGCTTCCGGACTAGCGGTGGCACAGATACGCAGTATTTT	CASSFRTSGGTDTQYF
TRBV7-9	TRBD2	TRBJ2-7	-	TGTGCCAGCAGCCTTTCGCGACTAGCGGACTACGAGCAGTACTTC	CASSLSRLADYEQYF
TRBV5-6	-	TRBJ2-6	-	TGTGCCAGCAGCCCCGAGAGCCTGGAGGGGGCCAACGTCCTGACTTTC	CASSPESLEGANVLTF
TRBV7-2	TRBD1	TRBJ2-7	-	TGTGCCAGCAGCTTAGACGGACAGGCGTTGGGCTACGAGCAGTACTTC	CASSLDGQALGYEQYF
TRBV5-3	-	TRBJ2-7	few	TGTGCCAGAAGCCGGAGATTCCACGAGCAGTACTTC	CARSRRFHEQYF
TRBV5-5	TRBD1	TRBJ2-7	-	TGTGCCAGCAGCTGGACAGGACCCTCCTACGAGCAGTACTTC	CASSWTGPSYEQYF
TRBV19	TRBD1	TRBJ1-4	-	TGTGCCAGTACCCCGGACAGGGGCGATGAAAAACTGTTTTTT	CASTPDRGDEKLFF
TRBV7-9	-	TRBJ2-7	-	TGTGCCAGCAGCTTAAATTCCGGGCAGTACTTC	CASSLNSGQYF
TRBV27	TRBD1	TRBJ1-2	-	TGTGCCAGCAGTAGGGACAGGGGAAGCTATGGCTACACCTTC	CASSRDRGSYGYTF